The entry below gives a single T cell receptor beta chain sequence along with its context. Its antigen is currently unknown. This sample stems from a study of human T cells and chemical hapten exposure. Whole-study context: Throughout the roughly 25-week study, diphenylcyclopropenone was applied weekly to the patients' scalps.

Study-wide results and caveats: Controls had significantly fewer large CDR3 similarity clusters than were formed by expanded TCRs. High-frequency TCRs, those above 1 in 1000, stayed the same after DPC sensitization.

During construction of the library, unique molecular identifiers were attached to individual cDNA molecules for quantitative, reproducible TCR counting. TCRdb re-derived calls from the RACE reads in MiXCR, one entry per CDR3 protein. The data hold approximately 68,000 distinct CDR3 sequences, with about 9% observed a single time. In germline, CDR1 is SGHAT, CDR2 FQDESV (reference sequence). The V gene lost 1 base and the J gene lost 5 bases, with 10 bases spanning the gap. The CDR3 is 14 amino acids. This sample's time point: patch test 2, 6 weeks after DPC sensitization. Specified treatment: therapeutic diphenylcyclopropenone sensitization with weekly scalp DPC.

The sequencing here drew on whole blood, taken in connection with sensitization to the hapten diphenylcyclopropenone (DPC). The genes are TRBV11-1 and TRBJ2-3; D unresolved. The sequence came from a woman between 50 and 59 years old with alopecia areata. Some clones in this sample may be carry-over from other donors' samples. The CDR3 sequence: CASSLGLSGDTQYF. For the CDR3, the DNA is TGTGCCAGCAGCTTAGGTCTTAGTGGAGATACGCAGTATTTT.